The next 21 T cell receptor beta chains were all read from a single sample in a study of blood T cells in healthy people across ages. Combining a sample-barcoded 5' primer with a J-beta primer mix, a second PCR ran for roughly 7 to 11 cycles. TCRdb re-called the 5' RACE reads with MiXCR, one entry per CDR3 protein. The sample carries 700,000 to 950,000 distinct CDR3 sequences, 35% to 45% recorded once. The sequenced material came from blood. These receptors all come from a woman between 55 and 75 years old in good health.

The chain uses TRBV5-1 and TRBJ2-3, with TRBD2 matching over 10 bases. Germline V gene lookup returns CDR1 SGHRS and CDR2 YFSETQ. The junction had 11 bases not matched to a gene; V was cut back by 4 bases and J by 3 bases. The CDR3 spans 17 residues. The CDR3 loop is CASSPLLTSGLTDTQYF. CDR3 bases: TGCGCCAGCAGCCCCCTTTTGACTAGCGGGTTGACAGATACGCAGTATTTT.

This clonotype has a count of ten or more. The chain couples TRBV20-1 to TRBJ2-5; maybe TRBD2 (6 bases). The CDR3 extends over 13 amino acids. CDR1 is DFQATT, CDR2 SNEGSKA, per germline (reference sequence). The V end lost 3 bases, the J end lost 4 bases, and 12 bases lay between the germline ends. This CDR3 is CSASMAGGETQYF. DNA of the CDR3: TGCAGTGCTAGTATGGCCGGGGGAGAGACCCAGTACTTC.

The V and J genes are TRBV20-1 and TRBJ2-5; 10 bases fit TRBD1. There are 14 residues in the CDR3. Per the germline V gene, CDR1 is DFQATT and CDR2 is SNEGSKA (reference sequence). Trimming took 0 bases from V and 5 from J; bases not matched to a gene: 3. CDR3 residues: CSARDPTGGETQYF. CDR3 sequence (DNA): TGCAGTGCTAGAGATCCGACAGGGGGCGAGACCCAGTACTTC.

This clonotype was seen only once. The chain employs TRBV20-1 and TRBJ2-2; 12 bases map to TRBD1. CDR1 is DFQATT, CDR2 SNEGSKA, per germline (reference sequence). The CDR3 spans 18 residues. With V trimmed by 1 base and J by 2 bases, 8 bases remained unmatched. CDR3 sequence (DNA): TGCAGTGCTAGAGCTCCCGCCGGGACAGGGGGCAACACCGGGGAGCTGTTTTTT. This translates into CSARAPAGTGGNTGELFF.

This clonotype was seen only a few times. V is TRBV4-2 and J is TRBJ1-2; D possibly corresponds to TRBD1 (5 bases). Per germline, CDR1 LGHNA and CDR2 YNFKEQ. With 0 bases removed from V and 0 bases from J, the gap between germline ends came to 8 bases. The CDR3 has 15 amino acids. This chain's CDR3 is CASSQEGTSNYGYTF. In DNA form, the CDR3 reads TGTGCCAGCAGCCAAGAAGGGACCTCTAACTATGGCTACACCTTC.

This rearrangement joins TRBV11-1 to TRBJ1-1; TRBD1 agrees at 8 bases. Trimming cost V 5 bases and J 8 bases; bases outside gene matches: 10. In germline, CDR1 is SGHAT, CDR2 FQDESV (reference sequence). The CDR3 consists of 14 residues. CDR3 bases: TGTGCCAGCAGCACCCTCGGACAGGGTGAAGAAGCTTTCTTT. Translated, it gives CASSTLGQGEEAFF.

This chain joins TRBV6-5 and TRBJ2-2; 7 bases map to TRBD1. Germline V gives CDR1 MNHEY, CDR2 SVGAGI. Losses at the gene ends were 6 bases for V and 4 bases for J; bases not matched to a gene: 5. CDR3 length equals 14 residues. CDR3 in DNA: TGTGCCAGCAGCCGGACAGGTATCACCGGGGAGCTGTTTTTT. Residues: CASSRTGITGELFF.

Concerning this clonotype itself: Sequence at one end of the junction differs from germline and may be a read error. The chain is built from TRBV7-9 and TRBJ2-7, with no clear D. CDR1 and CDR2 (germline): SEHNR, FQNEAQ (reference sequence). The CDR3 runs 13 residues. The CDR3 region has the DNA TGTGCCAGCAGCCCGACAAGCTCCTGCGAGCAGTACTTC. Protein sequence: CASSPTSSCEQYF.

Remarks on this clonotype: A read error may be the cause here, since a much bigger clone is one base away. The chain joins TRBV29-1 to TRBJ2-1; TRBD1 matches 8 bases. V was clipped by 3 bases and J by 8 bases; unmatched bases: 6. The CDR3 is 13 amino acids. Germline lookup yields CDR1 SQVTM and CDR2 ANQGSEA. CDR3 nucleotides: TGCAGCGTTGATCCCTCAGGGGGCGATGAGCAGTTCTTC. This gives the protein CSVDPSGGDEQFF.

The genes are TRBV5-6 and TRBJ2-7; 7 bases agree with TRBD2. Germline V gene data show CDR1 as SGHDT and CDR2 as YYEEEE. This CDR3 is 15 amino acids long. Trimming removed 4 bases from V and 0 bases from J; junction bases left unmatched: 7. CDR3 sequence: CASSMLAASSYEQYF. Here the CDR3 DNA reads TGTGCCAGCAGCATGCTAGCGGCCAGCTCCTACGAGCAGTACTTC.

Regarding this clonotype: One end of the junction is discordant with germline, which a read error may explain. The chain combines TRBV28 with TRBJ2-5; 12 nucleotides agree with TRBD2. The CDR3 spans 16 residues. Looked up from germline, CDR1 is MDHEN and CDR2 is SYDVKM. The CDR3 DNA sequence: TGTGCCAGCAGCACCCGACTAGCGGGAGACCAGGAGACCCAGTACTTC. Translation gives CASSTRLAGDQETQYF.

The J gene is TRBJ2-3, the V gene TRBV10-3; D unresolved. CDR1 is ENHRY, CDR2 SYGVKD, per germline. The CDR3 sequence is 12 residues long. Trimming took off 8 bases at V and 1 base at J, with 7 bases between the two ends. The CDR3 protein is CAIGGGTDTQYF. The CDR3 DNA reads TGTGCCATCGGTGGGGGCACAGATACGCAGTATTTT.

The chain employs TRBV12-3 or TRBV12-4 and TRBJ1-1; D is ambiguous. The germline V and J ends were trimmed by 5 bases and 4 bases, with 14 bases remaining between them. This CDR3 spans 14 amino acids. In DNA, the CDR3 is TGTGCCAGCAGTCCTCGGGTGGTGGGCACTGAAGCTTTCTTT. This codes for CASSPRVVGTEAFF.

This clonotype appeared a single time. The V and J genes are TRBV20-1 and TRBJ2-7; 14 nucleotides match TRBD2. This CDR3 region has 17 residues. With 3 bases clipped from V and 1 base from J, the junction kept 8 bases outside the gene matches. CDR1 DFQATT and CDR2 SNEGSKA come from the germline V gene (reference sequence). CDR3 sequence reads: CSARGTSGSGGSYEQYF. The CDR3 DNA reads as TGCAGTGCTAGGGGGACTAGCGGGAGCGGGGGGTCCTACGAGCAGTACTTC.

The chain is built from TRBV2 and TRBJ2-7, with 10 bases lining up with TRBD2. The CDR3 runs to 14 residues. From germline, CDR1 is SNHLY and CDR2 FYNNEI. Trimming removed 8 bases from V and 5 bases from J; junction bases left unmatched: 9. CDR3 region: CASDPGLASNEQYF. The CDR3, as DNA: TGTGCCAGCGACCCGGGACTAGCGTCCAACGAGCAGTACTTC.

The chain employs TRBV7-2 and TRBJ2-7, with D possibly being TRBD2 (6 bases). The J call may be faulty, since TRBJ2-5 better matches the DNA end. The CDR3 consists of 14 residues. CDR1 and CDR2 (germline): SGHTA, FQGNSA. The CDR3 sequence: CASSFGGGGKTQYF. CDR3 in DNA: TGTGCCAGCAGCTTCGGGGGAGGTGGGAAGACCCAGTACTTC.

The chain is built from TRBV7-8 and TRBJ2-1; TRBD2 agrees at 12 bases. The CDR3 totals 13 residues. Germline-derived CDR1 and CDR2 are SGHVS and FQNEAQ. V lost 4 bases to trimming and J lost 10 bases; unmatched junction nucleotides: 2. CDR3 loop: CASSSGTSGEQFF. CDR3 DNA: TGTGCCAGCAGCTCCGGGACTAGCGGGGAGCAGTTCTTC.

Details on this clonotype: A read error is possible here, since a much larger clone lies one base away. V is TRBV12-3 or TRBV12-4 and J is TRBJ2-4, with 8 bases identical to TRBD2. TRBJ2-7 explains the end of the DNA better; the J call may be wrong. This CDR3 comprises 15 residues. The CDR3 DNA is TGTGCCAGCACCTTCGAGGGACTAGTCGTGGGCGAGCAGTACTTC. This codes for CASTFEGLVVGEQYF.

The chain couples TRBV5-1 to TRBJ2-1; 10 nucleotides line up with TRBD2. The length of the CDR3 is 14 residues. Germline trimming cut 0 bases from V and 9 bases from J; bases unmatched to any gene: 3. The germline gives CDR1 SGHRS, CDR2 YFSETQ. CDR3 nucleotides: TGCGCCAGCAGCTTGGAGCTAGCGGGAGCTGAGCAGTTCTTC. Its translation: CASSLELAGAEQFF.

CDR3 nucleotide sequence: TGCAGTGCTCGCCCTTGGCAGAGGTCCTACGAGCAGTACTTC. Its protein product is CSARPWQRSYEQYF. The chain recombines TRBV20-1 with TRBJ2-7; no clear D gene. Per germline, CDR1 DFQATT and CDR2 SNEGSKA (reference sequence). The V end was cut by 5 bases, the J end by 1 base, with 15 bases between. This CDR3 comprises 14 residues.

The chain carries TRBV10-3 and TRBJ2-3, with 7 bases fitting TRBD1. The CDR3 length is 19 residues. Germline V lookup: CDR1 ENHRY, CDR2 SYGVKD. J was trimmed by 2 bases and V by 4 bases; bases with no gene match: 18. In DNA, the CDR3 is TGTGCCATCAGTGGGCCTTCCGTGGGCAGGGGGTCCCACACAGATACGCAGTATTTT. Encoded protein: CAISGPSVGRGSHTDTQYF.